Below, 29 T cell receptor beta chains from the same sample are listed, as sequenced in a study of a mutant IDH1 vaccine in newly diagnosed glioma. Their specific antigens are unknown. Here immunoSEQ multiplex PCR was the method, and the copy in TCRdb shows in-frame clones only, minus some. Of 50,000 to 70,000 clones listed, roughly four fifths were seen once; the top ten hold 4.7%. Time point denoted: week 35, safety follow-up. Vaccination used 300 ug of mutant IDH1 20-mer peptide per dose, with topical imiquimod. The sample consisted of PBMCs, taken from a glioma patient whose treatment included an IDH1 peptide vaccine. The receptors originated from a man aged 50-60 years with glioma.

The chain joins TRBV30 to TRBJ1-1, with D possibly being TRBD1 (5 bases). This CDR3 region has 14 residues. CDR1 and CDR2 (germline): GTSNPN, SVGIG (reference sequence). V shed 2 bases and J shed 4 bases, with 14 bases lying between them. The CDR3 nucleotides are TGTGCCTGGAGTCATCAGACAGTAGGCACTGAAGCTTTCTTT. Translation: CAWSHQTVGTEAFF.

V and J are TRBV5-6 and TRBJ2-1; D is ambiguous. The CDR3 is 12 amino acids. Trimming left V 7 bases short and J 9 bases short, with 14 bases between. Germline V gene lookup returns CDR1 SGHDT and CDR2 YYEEEE. The CDR3 spells CASGLSRAEQFF. CDR3 nucleotide sequence: TGTGCCAGCGGATTGAGTCGGGCTGAGCAGTTCTTC.

V usage is TRBV30 and J usage is TRBJ1-1; D might be TRBD1 (6 bases). In germline, CDR1 is GTSNPN, CDR2 SVGIG (reference sequence). V was pared by 4 bases and J by 7 bases, with 22 bases between. The CDR3 sequence is 15 residues long. The chain's CDR3 is CAWTPVLGASGEAFF. The CDR3, as DNA: TGTGCCTGGACCCCGGTGTTGGGGGCGTCGGGTGAAGCTTTCTTT.

Only a few counts were recorded for this clone. The V call is TRBV27, the J call TRBJ2-5; D gene uncertain. The CDR3 extends over 11 amino acids. Germline V gives CDR1 MNHEY, CDR2 SMNVEV (reference sequence). Between the trimmed V and J ends, which lost 6 bases and 6 bases, there was a span of 8 bases. DNA of the CDR3: TGTGCCAGCAGCCAAGGCCAGACCCAGTACTTC. This translates into CASSQGQTQYF.

The chain has TRBV9 and TRBJ2-7; D is tentatively TRBD1 or TRBD2 (5 bases each). The CDR3 contains 16 residues. Germline V gives CDR1 SGDLS, CDR2 YYNGEE. The germline V and J ends were trimmed by 0 bases and 4 bases, with 17 bases remaining between them. The CDR3 is CASSVAPGQGEYEQYF. In nucleotides, the CDR3 is TGTGCCAGCAGCGTAGCCCCGGGGCAGGGAGAATACGAGCAGTACTTC.

This clone was observed a handful of times. J is TRBJ2-1 and V is TRBV4-2; 8 positions match TRBD2. Germline CDR1 LGHNA, CDR2 YNFKEQ. The ends lost 2 bases at V and 8 bases at J; junction bases unmatched: 14. CDR3 length equals 17 residues. CDR3 in DNA: TGTGCCAGCAGCCAATTCAGCGGGGGATCGACGAGGGATGAGCAGTTCTTC. Translating it yields CASSQFSGGSTRDEQFF.

The chain links TRBV4-3 to TRBJ2-6, with D perhaps TRBD2 (5 bases). The germline V and J ends were trimmed by 4 bases and 1 base, with 8 bases remaining between them. Germline loops: CDR1 LGHNA, CDR2 YSLEER. The CDR3 extends over 15 amino acids. The CDR3 sequence: CASSLRGSGANVLTF. DNA of the CDR3: TGCGCCAGCAGCCTTCGGGGTTCTGGGGCCAACGTCCTGACTTTC.

This clone has a handful of counts. The chain is built from TRBV7-2 and TRBJ1-5; D is undetermined. Trimming took off 5 bases at V and 5 bases at J, with 13 bases between the two ends. Per the germline V gene, CDR1 is SGHTA and CDR2 is FQGNSA. The CDR3 has 14 residues. The CDR3 nucleotides are TGTGCCAGCAGCCCGTCGGTTAATGATCAGCCCCAGCATTTT. Amino acids: CASSPSVNDQPQHF.

This clone has at least ten counts. This sequence joins TRBV6-1 and TRBJ1-5; tentatively, D is TRBD1 (5 bases). Deletions cut 4 bases from V and 3 bases from J, with 13 bases between. Germline V gene data show CDR1 as MNHNS and CDR2 as SASEGT. The CDR3 is made up of 15 amino acids. The CDR3 bases are TGTGCCAGCAGTGGTGATGACAGAGTCAATCAGCCCCAGCATTTT. Residues: CASSGDDRVNQPQHF.

This chain links TRBV7-2 with TRBJ1-2, with no clear D. The CDR3 spans 14 residues. Germline V gene sequence: CDR1 SGHTA, CDR2 FQGNSA. Deletions cut 3 bases from V and 1 base from J, with 9 bases between. DNA for the CDR3: TGTGCCAGCAGCTTCGACCGGTATAACTATGGCTACACCTTC. This gives the protein CASSFDRYNYGYTF.

V gene TRBV19 combines with J gene TRBJ1-5, with D maybe TRBD1 (5 bases). This CDR3 comprises 18 residues. Germline V gives CDR1 LNHDA, CDR2 SQIVND (reference sequence). Trimming left V 3 bases short and J 0 bases short, with 18 bases between. CDR3 protein: CASSMMLGSGYSNQPQHF. The CDR3 region has the DNA TGTGCCAGTAGTATGATGCTGGGGTCAGGGTATAGCAATCAGCCCCAGCATTTT. The whole variable domain, remainder taken from reference TRBV19 and TRBJ1-5, is DGGITQSPKYLFRKEGQNVTLSCEQNLNHDAMYWYRQDPGQGLRLIYYSQIVNDFQKGDIAEGYSVSREKKESFPLTVTSAQKNPTAFYLCASSMMLGSGYSNQPQHFGDGTRLSIL.

This chain joins TRBV7-2 and TRBJ1-3; possible D gene TRBD1, 5 bases. Per the germline V gene, CDR1 is SGHTA and CDR2 is FQGNSA. The ends were cut back, 6 bases at V and 3 bases at J, with 15 bases in the middle. The CDR3 is 15 residues long. CDR3 bases: TGTGCCAGCAGACCTTTAGGACACCTTGGAAACACCATATATTTT. Amino acids: CASRPLGHLGNTIYF. Together with reference TRBV7-2 and TRBJ1-3, the CDR3 gives the full variable domain: GAGVSQSPSNKVTEKGKDVELRCDPISGHTALYWYRQSLGQGLEFLIYFQGNSAPDKSGLPSDRFSAERTGGSVSTLTIQRTQQEDSAVYLCASRPLGHLGNTIYFGEGSWLTVV.

The CDR3 region is CASRFQRDDTQYF. CDR3 nucleotide sequence: TGTGCCAGCCGTTTTCAGAGGGACGATACGCAGTATTTT. The J gene is TRBJ2-3, the V gene TRBV5-4; D is perhaps TRBD1 or TRBD2 (5 bases each). Between the trimmed V and J ends, which lost 7 bases and 6 bases, there was a span of 15 bases. The germline V gene encodes CDR1 SGHNT and CDR2 YYREEE (reference sequence). The CDR3 loop spans 13 amino acids. Full variable domain (missing parts from reference TRBV5-4 and TRBJ2-3): ETGVTQSPTHLIKTRGQQVTLRCSSQSGHNTVSWYQQALGQGPQFIFQYYREEENGRGNFPPRFSGLQFPNYSSELNVNALELDDSALYLCASRFQRDDTQYFGPGTRLTVL.

The chain uses TRBV7-2 and TRBJ2-1; D unclear. V lost 8 bases and J 4 bases, leaving 6 bases between the germline ends. CDR3 size: 11 residues. Germline lookup yields CDR1 SGHTA and CDR2 FQGNSA. The CDR3 nucleotides are TGTGCCAGCGCCCGTTACAATGAGCAGTTCTTC. Its protein product is CASARYNEQFF.

A few counts support this clone. This sequence joins TRBV6-6 and TRBJ1-1; a possible D gene is TRBD1 (6 bases). V gave up 4 bases and J gave up 1 base, with 10 bases separating them. The length of the CDR3 is 14 residues. Per the germline V gene, CDR1 is MNHNY and CDR2 is SVGAGI (reference sequence). The CDR3 region has the DNA TGTGCCAGCAGTTGGAAGGGGGGGAACACTGAAGCTTTCTTT. Protein product: CASSWKGGNTEAFF.

The V and J genes are TRBV7-6 and TRBJ2-6; the D is unclear. The CDR3 consists of 15 residues. CDR1 and CDR2 from the germline V gene are SGHVS and FNYEAQ. Between the trimmed V and J ends, which lost 3 bases and 4 bases, there was a span of 10 bases. CDR3 residues: CASSLPPSGANVLTF. Here the CDR3 DNA reads TGTGCCAGCAGCTTGCCCCCTTCAGGGGCCAACGTCCTGACTTTC.

The chain links TRBV30 to TRBJ1-2; D is unresolved. The CDR3 is 13 amino acids. Germline values: CDR1 GTSNPN, CDR2 SVGIG (reference sequence). Trimming removed 4 bases from V and 4 bases from J, with 13 bases in between. The CDR3 loop reads CAWKHQRAYGYTF. The DNA for the CDR3 is TGTGCCTGGAAACACCAAAGGGCCTATGGCTACACCTTC. Together with reference TRBV30 and TRBJ1-2, the CDR3 gives the full variable domain: SQTIHQWPATLVQPVGSPLSLECTVEGTSNPNLYWYRQAAGRGLQLLFYSVGIGQISSEVPQNLSASRPQDRQFILSSKKLLLSDSGFYLCAWKHQRAYGYTFGSGTRLTVV.

This clone was counted between two and nine times. V and J are TRBV7-2 and TRBJ1-1; D is undetermined. V lost 5 bases and J lost 2, with 12 bases in between. The CDR3 has 14 amino acids. Germline V gene sequence: CDR1 SGHTA, CDR2 FQGNSA. The CDR3 region is CASSPGVINTEAFF. The DNA of the CDR3 is TGTGCCAGCAGCCCCGGCGTGATAAACACTGAAGCTTTCTTT.

The V and J genes are TRBV5-1 and TRBJ2-7; 11 nucleotides line up with TRBD2. V shed 4 bases and J 2 bases; nucleotides not matched to a gene: 5. The CDR3 is 15 amino acids. Germline lookup yields CDR1 SGHRS and CDR2 YFSETQ. The CDR3: CASSIGTSGTYEQYF. For the CDR3, the DNA is TGCGCCAGCAGCATAGGGACTAGCGGCACCTACGAGCAGTACTTC.

The genes are TRBV5-1 and TRBJ1-2, with a possible D match to TRBD1 (5 bases). The CDR3 sequence is 14 residues long. The germline CDR1 and CDR2 sequences are SGHRS and YFSETQ. Trimming shortened V by 7 bases and J by 2 bases, and 15 bases separated the two germline ends. The CDR3 is CASGDEGVNYGYTF. CDR3 nucleotide sequence: TGCGCCAGCGGAGACGAAGGGGTCAACTATGGCTACACCTTC.

The chain is built from TRBV20-1 and TRBJ2-5; no clear D gene. The germline gives CDR1 DFQATT, CDR2 SNEGSKA (reference sequence). This CDR3 is built from 11 residues. With 3 bases removed from V and 3 bases from J, the gap between germline ends came to 5 bases. The CDR3: CSARGKETQYF. In nucleotides, the CDR3 is TGCAGTGCTAGGGGAAAAGAGACCCAGTACTTC.

This chain joins TRBV6-5 and TRBJ1-1; a possible D gene is TRBD1 (6 bases). CDR3 size: 13 residues. The germline gives CDR1 MNHEY, CDR2 SVGAGI. V was cut by 6 bases and J by 4 bases, with 12 bases left in between. DNA for the CDR3: TGTGCCAGCAGGGCCGGACAGTCCACTGAAGCTTTCTTT. Translation: CASRAGQSTEAFF.

V gene TRBV13 combines with J gene TRBJ1-6; the D is unclear. Trimming shortened V by 8 bases and J by 0 bases, and 20 bases separated the two germline ends. Germline V gives CDR1 PRHDT, CDR2 FYEKMQ (reference sequence). The CDR3 covers 18 residues. CDR3 protein: CASAISRSFSSYNSPLHF. The CDR3 region has the DNA TGTGCCAGCGCAATTTCGAGATCGTTCAGCTCCTATAATTCACCCCTCCACTTT.

J is TRBJ1-1 and V is TRBV6-5, with TRBD1 identical over 8 bases. From germline, CDR1 is MNHEY and CDR2 SVGAGI. The CDR3 loop spans 16 amino acids. Trimming cost V 4 bases and J 5 bases; bases outside gene matches: 12. This CDR3 reads CASSSRTGRGKTEAFF. CDR3 coding DNA: TGTGCCAGCAGTTCCAGGACAGGGCGGGGTAAAACTGAAGCTTTCTTT.

This clone was counted between two and nine times. This sequence joins TRBV7-2 and TRBJ1-5, with no clear D. The germline CDR1 and CDR2 sequences are SGHTA and FQGNSA. V was clipped by 5 bases and J by 2 bases, with 10 bases between them. The CDR3 is 14 residues long. In nucleotides, the CDR3 is TGTGCCAGCAGCGTAGGACTAGGCAATCAGCCCCAGCATTTT. Translation: CASSVGLGNQPQHF. The whole variable domain, remainder taken from reference TRBV7-2 and TRBJ1-5, is GAGVSQSPSNKVTEKGKDVELRCDPISGHTALYWYRQSLGQGLEFLIYFQGNSAPDKSGLPSDRFSAERTGGSVSTLTIQRTQQEDSAVYLCASSVGLGNQPQHFGDGTRLSIL.

The chain employs TRBV10-3 and TRBJ2-5, with 14 bases fitting TRBD2. Trimming took 6 bases from V and 4 from J; bases not matched to a gene: 7. The CDR3 spans 16 residues. In germline, CDR1 is ENHRY, CDR2 SYGVKD. The CDR3 spells CAISRTSGGLRETQYF. The CDR3 DNA sequence: TGTGCCATCAGCCGGACTAGCGGGGGGTTAAGAGAGACCCAGTACTTC.

V is TRBV7-2 and J is TRBJ1-3; D is unclear. Trimming cost V 2 bases and J 1 base, with 6 bases left between them. Germline assignment: CDR1 SGHTA and CDR2 FQGNSA. The CDR3 has 14 residues. In nucleotides, the CDR3 is TGTGCCAGCAGCTTAAGGCAGTCTGGAAACACCATATATTTT. Its protein is CASSLRQSGNTIYF.

DNA of the CDR3: TGTGCCAGCAGTGAAAACAGCTATGGCTACACCTTC. This translates into CASSENSYGYTF. This rearrangement joins TRBV2 to TRBJ1-2; no definite D call. CDR1 and CDR2 from the germline V gene are SNHLY and FYNNEI. The CDR3 consists of 12 residues. The ends were cut back, 2 bases at V and 4 bases at J, with 5 bases in the middle.

The chain employs TRBV29-1 and TRBJ2-2; perhaps D is TRBD1 or TRBD2 (5 bases each). The CDR3 has 15 amino acids. Trimming removed 5 bases at V and 5 bases at J, with 18 bases between. CDR1 is SQVTM, CDR2 ANQGSEA, per germline. The CDR3 DNA reads TGCAGCGTTCTCAGGGAACCTCGGAGGACCGGGGAGCTGTTTTTT. It specifies CSVLREPRRTGELFF.